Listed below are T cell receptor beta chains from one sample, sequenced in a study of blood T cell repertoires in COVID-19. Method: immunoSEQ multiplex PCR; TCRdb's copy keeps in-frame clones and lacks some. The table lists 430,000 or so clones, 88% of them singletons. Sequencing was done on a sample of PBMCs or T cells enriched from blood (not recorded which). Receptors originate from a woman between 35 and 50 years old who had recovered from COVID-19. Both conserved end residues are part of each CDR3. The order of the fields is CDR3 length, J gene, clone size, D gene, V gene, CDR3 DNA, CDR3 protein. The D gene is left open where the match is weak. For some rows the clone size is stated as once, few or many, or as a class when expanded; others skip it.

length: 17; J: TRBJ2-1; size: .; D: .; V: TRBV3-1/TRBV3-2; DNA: TGTGCCAGCAGCCGAATGAGGGGGATTGGCTCCTACAATGAGCAGTTCTTC; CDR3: CASSRMRGIGSYNEQFF
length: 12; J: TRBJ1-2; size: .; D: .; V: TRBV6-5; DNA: TGTGCCAGCAGTAGCCGGAGCTATGGCTACACCTTC; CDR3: CASSSRSYGYTF
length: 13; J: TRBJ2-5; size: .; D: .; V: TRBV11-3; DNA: TGTGCCAGCAGCTTATCCCTCGGGGAGACCCAGTACTTC; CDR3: CASSLSLGETQYF
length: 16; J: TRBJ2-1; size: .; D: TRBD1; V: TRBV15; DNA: TGTGCCACCAGCAGAGAGGGACAGGGCTTATCCAATGAGCAGTTCTTC; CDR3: CATSREGQGLSNEQFF
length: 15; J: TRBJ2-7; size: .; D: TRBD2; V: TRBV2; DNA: TGTGCCAGCAGTGAACGTTCGGGGGGCTCCTACGAGCAGTACTTC; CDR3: CASSERSGGSYEQYF
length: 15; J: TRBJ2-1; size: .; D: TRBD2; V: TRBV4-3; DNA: TGCGCCAGCAGCCGAAGCGGGAGAGAGGGCAATGAGCAGTTCTTC; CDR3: CASSRSGREGNEQFF
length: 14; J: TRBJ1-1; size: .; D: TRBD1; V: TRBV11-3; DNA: TGTGCCAGCAGCCGGACAGGGGACAACACTGAAGCTTTCTTT; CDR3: CASSRTGDNTEAFF
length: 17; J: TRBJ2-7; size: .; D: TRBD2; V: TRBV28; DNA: TGTGCCAGCAGTTTATTTACCGGGACTAGCGGGTCCTACGAGCAGTACTTC; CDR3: CASSLFTGTSGSYEQYF
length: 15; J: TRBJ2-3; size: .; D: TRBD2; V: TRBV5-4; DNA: TGTGCCAGCAGTTTGAGCGGGATCCCCACAGATACGCAGTATTTT; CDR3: CASSLSGIPTDTQYF
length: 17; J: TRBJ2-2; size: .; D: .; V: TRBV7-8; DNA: TGTGCCAGCAGCTCACGTAAACGAACTAGAGCGACTTGGGAGCTGTTTTTT; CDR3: CASSSRKRTRATWELFF
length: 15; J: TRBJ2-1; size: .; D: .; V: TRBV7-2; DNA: TGTGCCAGCAGCTTAGTGTGGAGTCGGGGCAATGAGCAGTTCTTC; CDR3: CASSLVWSRGNEQFF
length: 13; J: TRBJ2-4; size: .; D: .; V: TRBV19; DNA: TGTGCCAGTAGTCTGCGGACTCCGAACATTCAGTACTTC; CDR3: CASSLRTPNIQYF
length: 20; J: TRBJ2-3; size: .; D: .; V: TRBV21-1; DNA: TGTGCCAGCAGCATCCCCCCGGCAGGGGCCACGTTCGACCGCACAGATACGCAGTATTTT; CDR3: CASSIPPAGATFDRTDTQYF
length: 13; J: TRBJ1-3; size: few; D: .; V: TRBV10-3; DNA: TGTGCCATCAGTGAACGGAGTAGTTACACCATATATTTT; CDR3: CAISERSSYTIYF
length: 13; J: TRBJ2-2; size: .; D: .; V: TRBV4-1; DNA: TGCGCCAGCAGCCGAGTCGGCACCGGGGAGCTGTTTTTT; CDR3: CASSRVGTGELFF
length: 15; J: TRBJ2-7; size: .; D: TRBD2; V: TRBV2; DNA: TGTGCCAGCAGTTCCAGCGGGAGAGCATACTACGAGCAGTACTTC; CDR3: CASSSSGRAYYEQYF
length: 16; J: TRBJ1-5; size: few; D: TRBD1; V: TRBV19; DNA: TGTGCCAGTAGTATATTTAGGAGGGACAGAGATCAGCCCCAGCATTTT; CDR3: CASSIFRRDRDQPQHF
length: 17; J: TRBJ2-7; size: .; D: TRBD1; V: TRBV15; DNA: TGTGCCACCAGCAGCCTCTTAGTGGGACAGGGGGCCTACGAGCAGTACTTC; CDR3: CATSSLLVGQGAYEQYF
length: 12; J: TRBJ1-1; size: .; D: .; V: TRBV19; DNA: TGTGCCAGTGGAGGGATGAACACTGAAGCTTTCTTT; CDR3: CASGGMNTEAFF
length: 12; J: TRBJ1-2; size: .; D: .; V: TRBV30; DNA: TGTGCCTGGAGTGGGATGACATCTGGCTACACCTTC; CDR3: CAWSGMTSGYTF
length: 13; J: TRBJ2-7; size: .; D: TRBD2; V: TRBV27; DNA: TGTGCCAGTCATCTAGCGGGAGGGTACGAGCAGTACTTC; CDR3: CASHLAGGYEQYF
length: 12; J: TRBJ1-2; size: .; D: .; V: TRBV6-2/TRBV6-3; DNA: TGTGCCAGCAGTTACTCTAGGGAGGGCTACACCTTC; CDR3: CASSYSREGYTF